These 26 T cell receptor beta chains were sequenced from one sample in a study of identifying expanded T cells in peripheral blood. Sequencing was performed with immunoSEQ multiplex PCR; in TCRdb, only in-frame clones are kept and a portion is missing. Seen here are 95,000 to 150,000 clones, approximately 84% observed once, and the top ten hold roughly 3.3%. Sequencing was carried out using blood. The source is a person aged 18 to 70 in good health.

This chain joins TRBV4-1 and TRBJ2-7; 10 nucleotides line up with TRBD1. Germline lookup yields CDR1 MGHRA and CDR2 YSYEKL. The CDR3 loop spans 15 amino acids. The J segment lost 4 bases and the V segment lost 0 bases, leaving 3 bases of the junction unmatched. The CDR3 coding sequence is TGCGCCAGCAGCCAAGATGGGACAGGGGCTTACGAGCAGTACTTC. It translates to CASSQDGTGAYEQYF.

The chain couples TRBV2 to TRBJ1-2; TRBD1 aligns across 7 bases. CDR1 and CDR2 (germline): SNHLY, FYNNEI. The CDR3 totals 12 residues. The trim removed 8 bases at V and 4 bases at J, leaving 4 bases unmatched. The CDR3 nucleotides read TGTGCCAGCTCGGGACAGATCTATGGCTACACCTTC. Protein product: CASSGQIYGYTF.

The chain uses TRBV18 and TRBJ2-3; TRBD1 matches at 9 bases. The CDR3 sequence is 15 residues long. Trimming took 3 bases from V and 4 from J; bases not matched to a gene: 5. CDR1 and CDR2 from the germline V gene are KGHSH and LQKENI. The CDR3 protein is CASSPGTGRADTQYF. In nucleotides, the CDR3 is TGTGCCAGCTCACCCGGGACAGGGCGAGCAGATACGCAGTATTTT.

This clone showed up just once. The chain joins TRBV7-3 to TRBJ1-2; 8 positions agree with TRBD1. The J segment lost 8 bases and the V segment lost 3 bases, leaving 5 bases of the junction unmatched. The CDR3 consists of 13 residues. The germline V gene has CDR1 SGHTA and CDR2 FQGTGA. The CDR3 region is CASSFGTGQGYTF. The CDR3 nucleotides are TGTGCCAGCAGCTTTGGGACAGGTCAAGGCTACACCTTC.

The chain couples TRBV19 to TRBJ1-2, with D possibly TRBD1 on 5 matching bases. The CDR3 consists of 11 residues. CDR1 is LNHDA, CDR2 SQIVND, per germline (reference sequence). V dropped 10 bases and J dropped 6 bases, with 12 bases sitting between them. CDR3 sequence: CATKGHDGYTF. As DNA, the CDR3 is TGTGCCACTAAAGGACACGATGGCTACACCTTC.

The chain carries TRBV7-2 and TRBJ1-2; D not certain. V dropped 6 bases and J dropped 2 bases, with 10 bases sitting between them. The germline CDR1 and CDR2 sequences are SGHTA and FQGNSA. The CDR3 spans 13 residues. DNA for the CDR3: TGTGCCAGCAGTCAAGAGAGGAACTATGGCTACACCTTC. Its translation: CASSQERNYGYTF.

The sample holds a few counts of this clone. The chain employs TRBV7-8 and TRBJ1-1; 9 bases align to TRBD1. The length of the CDR3 is 15 residues. Germline CDR1 is SGHVS and CDR2 is FQNEAQ. V dropped 1 base and J dropped 3; count of bases not matched to a gene: 3. The CDR3 nucleotides read TGTGCCAGCAGCTTAGACAGGGGGCAGGACACTGAAGCTTTCTTT. Protein product: CASSLDRGQDTEAFF.

The chain couples TRBV5-1 to TRBJ2-5, with 10 bases identical to TRBD1. V dropped 0 bases and J dropped 4; count of bases not matched to a gene: 9. Germline CDR1 reads SGHRS; CDR2 reads YFSETQ. The CDR3 covers 17 residues. The CDR3 coding sequence is TGCGCCAGCAGCTTGGCCGGGACAGGGGCCGTGCGAGAGACCCAGTACTTC. Amino acid sequence: CASSLAGTGAVRETQYF. Complete variable domain (other parts from reference TRBV5-1 and TRBJ2-5): KAGVTQTPRYLIKTRGQQVTLSCSPISGHRSVSWYQQTPGQGLQFLFEYFSETQRNKGNFPGRFSGRQFSNSRSEMNVSTLELGDSALYLCASSLAGTGAVRETQYFGPGTRLLVL.

The chain links TRBV25-1 to TRBJ1-2, with D hard to call. Trimming took 3 bases from V and 2 from J, leaving 10 bases between them. Germline-derived CDR1 and CDR2 are MGHDK and SYGVNS. The CDR3 loop spans 14 amino acids. CDR3 region: CASSEAGSNYGYTF. In DNA, the CDR3 is TGTGCCAGCAGTGAGGCTGGGTCCAACTATGGCTACACCTTC.

DNA for the CDR3: TGTGCCAGCAGGTCCGGGACAGGGATGAACACTGAAGCTTTCTTT. This sequence encodes CASRSGTGMNTEAFF. The V and J genes are TRBV7-9 and TRBJ1-1; 9 nucleotides agree with TRBD1. J was trimmed by 0 bases and V by 6 bases; bases with no gene match: 5. The CDR3 spans 15 residues. CDR1 and CDR2 (germline): SEHNR, FQNEAQ (reference sequence).

The CDR3 loop reads CASSPARGAGTDTQYF. The CDR3, as DNA: TGCGCCAGCAGCCCTGCCAGGGGGGCTGGGACAGATACGCAGTATTTT. The V call is TRBV4-3, the J call TRBJ2-3, with a weak D call TRBD1 (7 bases). CDR3 length equals 16 residues. Per germline, CDR1 LGHNA and CDR2 YSLEER. The germline V and J ends were trimmed by 4 bases and 3 bases, with 17 bases remaining between them.

This chain connects TRBV14 to TRBJ1-5; D is unresolved. Germline V gene sequence: CDR1 SGHDN, CDR2 FVKESK. The CDR3 spans 13 residues. V was shortened by 8 bases and J by 4 bases, with 12 bases between the two germline ends. The CDR3 nucleotides are TGTGCCAGCGCAGCCGGGGTTAATCAGCCCCAGCATTTT. Protein: CASAAGVNQPQHF. The full variable domain, in which reference TRBV14 and TRBJ1-5 provide the parts outside the CDR3, is EAGVTQFPSHSVIEKGQTVTLRCDPISGHDNLYWYRRVMGKEIKFLLHFVKESKQDESGMPNNRFLAERTGGTYSTLKVQPAELEDSGVYFCASAAGVNQPQHFGDGTRLSIL.

The chain joins TRBV5-4 to TRBJ2-7; TRBD2 aligns across 12 bases. The CDR3 contains 16 residues. Germline-derived CDR1 and CDR2 are SGHNT and YYREEE (reference sequence). The V and J ends lost 4 bases and 0 bases, in that order; junction bases with no gene match: 5. The CDR3 sequence: CASSGTSGGTSYEQYF. The CDR3 DNA is TGTGCCAGCAGCGGAACTAGCGGGGGGACCTCCTACGAGCAGTACTTC.

This clone was detected only once. This chain joins TRBV6-6 and TRBJ2-7; a possible D gene is TRBD2 (5 bases). Trimming stripped 2 bases from V and 5 bases from J, with 13 bases between. This CDR3 spans 14 amino acids. From germline, CDR1 is MNHNY and CDR2 SVGAGI (reference sequence). This chain's CDR3 is CASSYPTPGNEQYF. The CDR3 DNA is TGTGCCAGCAGTTACCCTACTCCCGGGAACGAGCAGTACTTC.

CDR3 residues: CASSPGLAEETQYF. The CDR3 DNA sequence: TGTGCCAGCAGCCCGGGACTAGCGGAAGAGACCCAGTACTTC. V is TRBV7-2 and J is TRBJ2-5, with 11 bases fitting TRBD2. CDR3 length: 14 residues. Trimming took 5 bases from V and 3 from J; bases not matched to a gene: 2. Per germline, CDR1 SGHTA and CDR2 FQGNSA.

The rearrangement joins TRBV30 to TRBJ1-2, with D possibly matching TRBD1 (5 bases). The CDR3 runs 16 residues. V dropped 2 bases and J dropped 0 bases, with 16 bases sitting between them. CDR1 and CDR2 from the germline V gene are GTSNPN and SVGIG (reference sequence). CDR3 nucleotide sequence: TGTGCCTGGAGTAATCCCAGGGCAGGCGCTAACTATGGCTACACCTTC. It translates to CAWSNPRAGANYGYTF.

This chain joins TRBV5-1 and TRBJ2-7; a possible D gene is TRBD1 (5 bases). Germline lookup yields CDR1 SGHRS and CDR2 YFSETQ. The CDR3 length is 14 residues. Trimming cost V 0 bases and J 2 bases, with 9 bases left between them. CDR3 amino acids: CASSLGQNTYEQYF. CDR3 in DNA: TGCGCCAGCAGCTTGGGACAGAATACCTACGAGCAGTACTTC.

The V gene is TRBV7-9, the J gene TRBJ1-1; tentative D call: TRBD1 (5 bases). The V gene's germline CDR1 is SEHNR and CDR2 FQNEAQ (reference sequence). The germline V and J ends were trimmed by 1 base and 10 bases, with 10 bases remaining between them. The CDR3 extends over 12 amino acids. The CDR3 protein is CASSLGPQGAFF. CDR3 DNA: TGTGCCAGCAGCTTAGGACCCCAGGGAGCTTTCTTT.

The J gene is TRBJ2-1, the V gene TRBV5-1; no clear D gene. V was shortened by 0 bases and J by 5 bases, with 6 bases between the two germline ends. Germline assignment: CDR1 SGHRS and CDR2 YFSETQ. This CDR3 region has 13 residues. CDR3 nucleotides: TGCGCCAGCAGCTTGGGTACCGACAATGAGCAGTTCTTC. Residues: CASSLGTDNEQFF.

With respect to this clone: This sample also contains other DNA sequences that code for the same CDR3. This sequence joins TRBV7-6 and TRBJ2-2; possible D gene TRBD1, 5 bases. Germline CDR1 SGHVS, CDR2 FNYEAQ. There are 13 residues in the CDR3. The V gene lost 6 bases and the J gene lost 0 bases, with 5 bases spanning the gap. The CDR3 reads CASRGPNTGELFF. The CDR3 DNA reads as TGTGCCAGCAGGGGGCCGAACACCGGGGAGCTGTTTTTT.

The genes are TRBV7-2 and TRBJ1-4; no firm D call. CDR1 and CDR2 (germline): SGHTA, FQGNSA. V was clipped by 2 bases and J by 0 bases, with 10 bases between them. CDR3 length: 16 residues. The CDR3 DNA is TGTGCCAGCAGCTTAACCGCCCAGCCAACTAATGAAAAACTGTTTTTT. It codes for CASSLTAQPTNEKLFF. Variable domain in full (rest from reference TRBV7-2 and TRBJ1-4): GAGVSQSPSNKVTEKGKDVELRCDPISGHTALYWYRQSLGQGLEFLIYFQGNSAPDKSGLPSDRFSAERTGGSVSTLTIQRTQQEDSAVYLCASSLTAQPTNEKLFFGSGTQLSVL.

This clone was detected only once. The chain joins TRBV4-1 to TRBJ2-1; D tentatively reads TRBD1 or TRBD2 (5 bases each). The CDR3 is 16 amino acids. The ends were cut back, 4 bases at V and 8 bases at J, with 21 bases in the middle. Germline CDR1 and CDR2: MGHRA and YSYEKL. CDR3 sequence (DNA): TGCGCCAGCAGCCGAGGCTACCGGGACGGAAACTATGAGCAGTTCTTC. This codes for CASSRGYRDGNYEQFF.

This rearrangement joins TRBV7-2 to TRBJ2-4; D call uncertain. Per germline, CDR1 SGHTA and CDR2 FQGNSA. This CDR3 is built from 14 residues. Trimming pared 3 bases from V and 0 bases from J, leaving 6 bases between. For the CDR3, the DNA is TGTGCCAGCAGCTTTGTTCTAGCCAAAAACATTCAGTACTTC. Protein: CASSFVLAKNIQYF.

The rearrangement uses TRBV4-3 and TRBJ2-5; a possible D gene is TRBD2 (6 bases). Per the germline V gene, CDR1 is LGHNA and CDR2 is YSLEER. The CDR3 has 15 residues. Trimming pared 0 bases from V and 5 bases from J, leaving 13 bases between. CDR3 in DNA: TGCGCCAGCAGCCAAGAGCACTATCGGGGGGAGACCCAGTACTTC. Translation gives CASSQEHYRGETQYF.

This clone was detected once. The chain is built from TRBV10-2 and TRBJ2-3; D not resolved. From germline, CDR1 is WSHSY and CDR2 SAAADI. V was cut by 4 bases and J by 2 bases, with 7 bases left in between. This CDR3 is built from 13 residues. The CDR3 region is CASSVVFTDTQYF. Here the CDR3 DNA reads TGCGCCAGCAGTGTCGTCTTCACAGATACGCAGTATTTT.

This rearrangement joins TRBV29-1 to TRBJ1-1; 7 bases align to TRBD1. Trimming took 4 bases from V and 7 from J; bases not matched to a gene: 6. Germline lookup yields CDR1 SQVTM and CDR2 ANQGSEA. The CDR3 is made up of 12 amino acids. The CDR3 DNA reads TGCAGCGTTGGGACAGGCCGAGTTGAAGCTTTCTTT. It codes for CSVGTGRVEAFF.